This TCR beta chain emerged from a study of cytomegalovirus exposure and HLA in healthy donors (dated by TCRdb to 2016 to 2017). With regard to the full study: An earlier analysis of under 600 of the donors reported 250 to 300 Gb of sequence data and 100 million to 130 million unique TCR beta sequences from 150 million to 200 million T cells. The number of donors typed differed by locus, with about 629-630 for A, B, C, DRB1 and DQB1, around 500 for DQA1, over 600 for DPA1, and 472 for DPB1. Roughly 310 gigabases of sequencing data and some 85 million unique TCR sequences were included in an early release covering around 650 HLA-typed donors. Using immunosequencing, the study profiled T cell repertoires from fewer than 700 subjects and related those repertoires to cytomegalovirus serostatus. A separate validation cohort of some 130 different subjects was used in addition to the 666-subject first cohort. In a later genetic analysis, genome-wide SNP genotypes for about 55% of the roughly 700 donors were used, and that subset was treated as a discovery cohort. Every repertoire in the discovery cohort had been generated on one and the same sequencing platform. Donor age, sex, ethnicity and CMV serostatus were compiled alongside the repertoire data. An earlier analysis of 587 of the donors used high-throughput TCR beta sequencing to judge whether each TCR beta V gene segment behaved as functional or pseudogenic. Of the roughly 400 genotyped donors, more than 75% were placed in the genetic ancestry cluster associated with self-reported Caucasian donors. Because of strong linkage in the cohort, 4 to 6 DR-DQ haplotypes were treated as single units for association and clustering. The study aimed to test whether cataloging public T cell receptors could reveal signatures of past pathogen exposure. Rather than drawing on any new phenotypic data, the later analysis identified candidate immune exposures from TCR beta sequences and the way those sequences occurred across donors. A later analysis re-examined previously published TCR beta repertoires from around 670 donors and added high-resolution HLA genotyping to investigate patterns of TCR occurrence. To predict cytomegalovirus infection status, the study combined high-throughput TCR immunosequencing, statistical association of individual TCRs with disease status, and machine learning. HLA typing included class I and class II loci at four-digit resolution. Across 398 genotyped donors of the cohort, an average of approximately 240,000 unique TCR beta nucleotide sequences per donor were sequenced, and roughly a sixth of those sequences were non-productive.

The method behind the library was the immunoSEQ multiplex PCR assay. The multiplex PCR relied on a mix of 60 forward primers for TCR Vbeta segments and 13 reverse primers for TCR Jbeta segments. The CDR3 region of rearranged TCR beta genes was amplified from genomic DNA by a multiplex PCR assay. The amplified TCR beta libraries were sequenced on the Illumina HiSeq System as 87-base-pair reads. Processing in the source paper ran as follows. Across the 600 to 700 repertoires, a later analysis counted approximately 83 million unique TCR beta chains, 9.5 million to 12 million of which were shared by at least two donors. Raw reads were error-corrected and collapsed into unique sequences by a nearest-neighbor algorithm in which closely related sequences were merged to remove PCR and sequencing errors. V, D and J gene segments were assigned by aligning CDR3 sequences to IMGT reference sequences. Each retained sequence needed at least a six-nucleotide match to both a V gene segment and a J gene segment. A rearrangement was called productive if the CDR3 had no stop codons and remained in frame with V and J, and every other rearrangement was called non-productive. CDR3 was defined according to IMGT convention as the region running from the second conserved V-encoded cysteine to the conserved J-encoded phenylalanine. In an earlier analysis of roughly 610 of the donors, sequences lacking an unambiguous match to a single V gene segment were excluded. In an earlier analysis of around 590 of the donors, a V segment was called functional when productive rearrangements were above 56.7%, and segregating when the standard deviation between donors exceeded 5%. A statistical classification framework was built for diagnosing cytomegalovirus status from the catalog of TCR beta chain sequences. V and J gene assignment, in a later analysis, came from comparing TCR nucleotide sequences with IMGT/GENE-DB human TR gene sequences. The TCRdist pipeline was used in a later analysis to assign CDR3 sequences and most-parsimonious VDJ recombination scenarios. In a later analysis, each TCR beta chain was defined by its CDR3 amino acid sequence together with its V-gene family, and reads lacking a unique V-gene family were excluded. To address suspected cross-contamination and a sequencing artifact, a later analysis removed approximately 600 highly shared, low-generation-probability nucleotide sequences. In a later analysis, a clonal expansion index for each public chain was calculated from normalized within-repertoire ranks of inferred template counts. A later analysis computed generation probabilities with a VDJ recombination model fitted to out-of-frame rearrangements, and checked the results against IGoR. In a later analysis, hypergeometric tests were used to score TCR-TCR, TCR-HLA and TCR-CMV co-occurrence, with a repertoire-size bias correction applied to TCR pairs. False discovery rates were estimated in a later analysis by permuting HLA or CMV assignments 20 times. A later analysis grouped co-occurring TCRs with DBSCAN, adding TCRdist sequence similarity when clustering within HLA-allele-positive subsets. For co-occurrence clustering, repertoires with fewer than 30,000 or more than 120,000 public chains were excluded, along with about five repertoires with anomalous nucleotide sharing. TCRdb retrieved this table from immuneACCESS and kept in-frame rearrangements only. Not all clones are present; in checked studies, unresolved V genes account for under half, and no reason is known for the remainder. For V, J and clone size, that table is used; D and trimming come from the DNA. The sample data list 100,000 to 150,000 clones, and roughly four fifths of these were observed just once. Jointly, the top ten make up almost 6% of the sample.

In total, fewer than 750 healthy bone marrow donors made up the cohort. Cohort members were all nominally healthy when sampled, although unrecorded immune exposures were likely present. The donor was CMV seropositive and was included in the group of approximately 310 seropositive cohort members. A peripheral blood sample was provided by each donor, and peripheral blood mononuclear cells were used for TCR beta sequencing. The Qiagen DNeasy Blood Extraction Kit was used to extract genomic DNA from the blood cell samples. With respect to this clone: Which antigen it targets is not known. No base quality values were provided; no much bigger clone lies one nucleotide off.

Including cysteine and phenylalanine, the CDR3 has 14 amino acids. Of the read, only the CDR3 DNA is kept; its 42 bases are in frame from base 1. From V the trimming removes 4 bases and from J it removes 7 bases, while the gene matches leave 10 bases of the junction unaccounted for. The CDR1 and CDR2 encoded by the germline V gene are SGHDT and YYEEEE. Here is what the overall study found, with its caveats: A few of the identified cytomegalovirus-associated TCR beta chains were confirmed in vitro to be specific for cytomegalovirus antigens. A further reported finding was that TCR beta sequences accurately predicted the HLA-A and HLA-B alleles for most subjects in the first cohort. Most TCR sequences were seen in very few donors, while some public TCRs were found in many individuals. In the study, 164 TCR beta chains were listed as associated with cytomegalovirus. Roughly uniform sequencing depth across donors was assumed in presence/absence analyses, although this assumption may not hold. Some IMGT-functional V segments, including TRBV6-2 and TRBV6-3, could not be distinguished by the 87-base-pair reads and were therefore excluded. Several of the top co-occurrence clusters appeared to be linked to parvovirus B19, influenza, CMV and Epstein-Barr virus, according to a later analysis. In this cohort, only TCR beta chains were sequenced, and detectable features were limited by the absence of alpha or paired-chain data. Because HLA typing was unavailable for some donors at each locus, only the typed subset was used in association tests. When HLA alleles, especially DR and DQ, strongly co-occurred, TCR associations were difficult to assign to individual alleles. Because counts were too low, 15 to 20 rarely observed V segments, including chromosome 9 orphons, were excluded from the earlier analysis of under 650 of the donors. According to a later analysis, TCR association rates differed among HLA loci, with DRB1 alleles showing the most associated TCRs and HLA-C alleles showing the fewest. The authors suggested that the approach could potentially be extended to other disease states and immunological phenotypes. Compared with the approximately 670-donor mean, donors in an Asian-associated ancestry cluster had fewer N-insertions in productive TCRs, according to a later genetic analysis. The only immune exposure information available for the cohort was CMV serostatus. The classifier was reported to diagnose cytomegalovirus status with high specificity and sensitivity in both the original cohort and the validation cohort. At a false discovery rate of 0.05, a later analysis linked 16,951 TCR beta sequences to specific HLA alleles. In a later analysis, most CMV-associated TCR beta chains were found to appear HLA-restricted, with HLA associations seemingly driven largely by CMV exposure. A cluster of highly shared sequence variants was judged likely to represent a technical artifact of the sequencing pipeline. An association between a missense DCLRE1C variant and V-gene and J-gene trimming of TCR beta chains was found in a later genetic analysis and replicated in an independent cohort. Correlated functional status among segregating V segments might reflect linkage disequilibrium, but an unknown experimental factor could not be ruled out. In a later analysis, HLA-associated TCR beta chains were found to be more clonally expanded and to have lower generation probabilities than equally common non-associated chains. In an earlier analysis of some 640 of the donors, most TCR beta V segments were observed in productive rearrangements about 87% or about 30% of the time, broadly matching IMGT annotations.

The chain is made from TRBV5-6 and TRBJ2-7; 8 junctional bases match TRBD1. This sequence originates from a woman between 45 and 65 years old in good health and CMV-seropositive. The source material was PBMCs. The DNA is TGTGCCAGCAGCCACCCCCGGACAGGGAGGGAGCAGTACTTC. Its protein reads: CASSHPRTGREQYF.